Given below is one T cell receptor (beta chain) in context. What it binds is unknown. The source of the sample is a study of T cell responses to AZD1222 COVID-19 vaccine. Repertoires were generated with immunoSEQ multiplex PCR, while TCRdb's copy carries only in-frame clones and drops some. The repertoire includes roughly 180,000 clones, 94% of them detected once, and approximately 0.6% sits in the top ten. Whole-study results and caveats: Compared with day 0, the breadth and depth of the Spike-specific TCR repertoire rose significantly after two doses of AZD1222. Donors skewed white British and female; clonal diversity was possibly underestimated.

With 11 bases clipped from V and 10 bases from J, the junction kept 10 bases outside the gene matches. The CDR3 sequence is 14 residues long. CDR1 ENHRY and CDR2 SYGVKD come from the germline V gene. The sequenced sample was peripheral blood, obtained on day 0 of AZD1222 vaccination. The source of this sequence is an adult in good health. The chain links TRBV10-3 to TRBJ2-1; TRBD2 matches at 14 bases. CDR3 in DNA: TGTGCCCCCCAAGGGACTAGCGGGAGCCAGGAGCAGTTCTTC. Its protein is CAPQGTSGSQEQFF.